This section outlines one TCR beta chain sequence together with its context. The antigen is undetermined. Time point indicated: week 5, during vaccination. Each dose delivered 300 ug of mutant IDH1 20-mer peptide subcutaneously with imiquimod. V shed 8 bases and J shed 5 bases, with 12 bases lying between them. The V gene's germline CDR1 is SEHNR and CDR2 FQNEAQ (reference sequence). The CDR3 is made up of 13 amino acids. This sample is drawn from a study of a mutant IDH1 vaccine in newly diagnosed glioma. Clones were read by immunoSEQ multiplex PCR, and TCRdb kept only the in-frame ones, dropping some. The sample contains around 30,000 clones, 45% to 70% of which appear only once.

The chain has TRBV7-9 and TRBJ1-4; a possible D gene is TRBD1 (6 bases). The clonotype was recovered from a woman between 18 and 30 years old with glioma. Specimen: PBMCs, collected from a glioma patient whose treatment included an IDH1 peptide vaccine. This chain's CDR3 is CASGRDINEKLFF. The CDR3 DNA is TGTGCCAGCGGACGGGACATCAATGAAAAACTGTTTTTT.